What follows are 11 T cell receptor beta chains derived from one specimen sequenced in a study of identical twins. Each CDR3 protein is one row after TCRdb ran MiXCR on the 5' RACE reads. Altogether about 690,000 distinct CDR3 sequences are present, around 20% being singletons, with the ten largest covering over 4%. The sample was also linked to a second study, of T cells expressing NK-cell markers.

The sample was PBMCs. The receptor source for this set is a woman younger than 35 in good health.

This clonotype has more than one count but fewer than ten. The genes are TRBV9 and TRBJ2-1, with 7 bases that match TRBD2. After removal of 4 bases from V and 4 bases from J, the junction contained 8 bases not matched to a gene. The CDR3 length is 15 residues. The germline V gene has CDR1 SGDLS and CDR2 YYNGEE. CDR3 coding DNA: TGTGCCAGCAGCATCAGGCTAGCGGTATACAATGAGCAGTTCTTC. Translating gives CASSIRLAVYNEQFF.

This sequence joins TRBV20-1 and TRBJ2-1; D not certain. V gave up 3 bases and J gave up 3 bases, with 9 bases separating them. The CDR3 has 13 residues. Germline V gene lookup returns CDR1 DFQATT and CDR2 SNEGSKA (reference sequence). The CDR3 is CSASATDYNEQFF. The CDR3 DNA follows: TGCAGTGCTAGCGCCACCGACTACAATGAGCAGTTCTTC.

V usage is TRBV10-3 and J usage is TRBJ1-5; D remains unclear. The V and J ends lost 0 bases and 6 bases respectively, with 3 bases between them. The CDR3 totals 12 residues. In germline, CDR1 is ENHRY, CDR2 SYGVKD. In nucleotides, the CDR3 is TGTGCCATCAGTGAGTCGATTCAGCCCCAGCATTTT. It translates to CAISESIQPQHF.

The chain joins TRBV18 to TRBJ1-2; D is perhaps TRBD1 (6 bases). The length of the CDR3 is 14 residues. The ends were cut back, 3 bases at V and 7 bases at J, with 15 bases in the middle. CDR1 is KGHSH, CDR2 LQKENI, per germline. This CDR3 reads CASSPTGGTGGYTF. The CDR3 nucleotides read TGTGCCAGCTCACCGACAGGAGGGACTGGTGGCTACACCTTC.

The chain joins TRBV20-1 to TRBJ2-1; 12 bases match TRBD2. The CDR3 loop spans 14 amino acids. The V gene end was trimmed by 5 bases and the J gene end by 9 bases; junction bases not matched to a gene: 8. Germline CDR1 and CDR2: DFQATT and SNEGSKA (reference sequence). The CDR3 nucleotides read TGCAGTGCTTGGCTAGCGGGAGGGCCCGCTGAGCAGTTCTTC. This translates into CSAWLAGGPAEQFF.

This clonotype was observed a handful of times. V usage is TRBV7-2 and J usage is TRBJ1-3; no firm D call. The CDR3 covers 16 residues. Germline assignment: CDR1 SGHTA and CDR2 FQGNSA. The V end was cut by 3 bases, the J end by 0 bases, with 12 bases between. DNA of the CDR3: TGTGCCAGCAGCTTCAAGGAGGTTCACTCTGGAAACACCATATATTTT. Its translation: CASSFKEVHSGNTIYF.

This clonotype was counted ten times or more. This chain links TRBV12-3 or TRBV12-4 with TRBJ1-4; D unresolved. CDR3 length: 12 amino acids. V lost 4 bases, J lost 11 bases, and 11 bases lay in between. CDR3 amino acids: CASSSPTWKLFF. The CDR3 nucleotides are TGTGCCAGCAGTTCCCCCACATGGAAACTGTTTTTT.

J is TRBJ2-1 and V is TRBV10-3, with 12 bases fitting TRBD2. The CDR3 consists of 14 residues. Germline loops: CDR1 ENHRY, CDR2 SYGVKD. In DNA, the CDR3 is TGTGCTATAACGGGGACTAGCGGGTACAATGAGCAGTTCTTC. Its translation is CAITGTSGYNEQFF.

The CDR3 nucleotides read TGTGCCAGCAGCTTATCATACAGGGACCATGGCTACACCTTC. It yields the protein CASSLSYRDHGYTF. The chain recombines TRBV7-2 with TRBJ1-2; TRBD1 might be the D (6 bases). The germline V gene has CDR1 SGHTA and CDR2 FQGNSA. V lost 2 bases and J 6 bases, leaving 13 bases between the germline ends. The CDR3 runs to 14 residues.

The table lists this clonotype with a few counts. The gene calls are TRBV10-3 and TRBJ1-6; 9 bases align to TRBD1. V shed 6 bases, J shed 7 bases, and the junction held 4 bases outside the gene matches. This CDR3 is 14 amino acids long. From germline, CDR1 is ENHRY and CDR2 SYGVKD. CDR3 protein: CAIRDRGLNSPLHF. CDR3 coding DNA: TGTGCCATCAGGGACAGGGGTCTCAATTCACCCCTCCACTTT.

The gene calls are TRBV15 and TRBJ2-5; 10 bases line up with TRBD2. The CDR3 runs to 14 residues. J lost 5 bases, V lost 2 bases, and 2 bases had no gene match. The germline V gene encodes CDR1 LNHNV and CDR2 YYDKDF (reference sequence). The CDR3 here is CATSRPSGSETQYF. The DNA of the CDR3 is TGTGCCACCAGCAGACCTAGCGGGAGTGAGACCCAGTACTTC.